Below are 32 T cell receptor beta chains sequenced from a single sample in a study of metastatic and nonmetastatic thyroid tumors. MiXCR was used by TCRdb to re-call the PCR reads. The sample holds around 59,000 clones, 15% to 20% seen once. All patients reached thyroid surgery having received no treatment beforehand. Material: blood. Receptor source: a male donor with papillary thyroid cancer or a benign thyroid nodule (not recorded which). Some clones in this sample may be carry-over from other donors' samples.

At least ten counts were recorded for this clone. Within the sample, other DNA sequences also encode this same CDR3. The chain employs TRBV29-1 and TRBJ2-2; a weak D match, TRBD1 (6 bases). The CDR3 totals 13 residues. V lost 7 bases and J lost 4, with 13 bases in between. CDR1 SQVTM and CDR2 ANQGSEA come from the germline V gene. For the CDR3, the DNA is TGCAGCGCGGACGGACAGCCCACCGGGGAGCTGTTTTTT. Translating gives CSADGQPTGELFF.

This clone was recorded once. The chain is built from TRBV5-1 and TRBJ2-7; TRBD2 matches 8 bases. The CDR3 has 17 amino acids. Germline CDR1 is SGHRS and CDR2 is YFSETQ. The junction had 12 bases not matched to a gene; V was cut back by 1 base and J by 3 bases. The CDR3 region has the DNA TGCGCCAGCAGCTTGAATAGCGGGACGTTTACCAACTACGAGCAGTACGTC. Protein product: CASSLNSGTFTNYEQYV.

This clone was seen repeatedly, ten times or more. For the CDR3, the DNA is TGTGCCACCAGTGATTGGACAGGACCTCCCTATGGCTACACCTTC. It yields the protein CATSDWTGPPYGYTF. The rearrangement uses TRBV24-1 and TRBJ1-2; TRBD1 matches at 7 bases. With V trimmed by 2 bases and J by 4 bases, 6 bases remained unmatched. The CDR3 has 15 amino acids. CDR1 and CDR2 from the germline V gene are KGHDR and SFDVKD.

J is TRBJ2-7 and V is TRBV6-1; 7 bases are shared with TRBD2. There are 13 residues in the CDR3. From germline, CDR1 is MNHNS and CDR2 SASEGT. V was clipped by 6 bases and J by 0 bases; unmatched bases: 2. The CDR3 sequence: CASRLADSYEQYF. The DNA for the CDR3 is TGTGCCAGCAGGCTAGCGGACTCCTACGAGCAGTACTTC.

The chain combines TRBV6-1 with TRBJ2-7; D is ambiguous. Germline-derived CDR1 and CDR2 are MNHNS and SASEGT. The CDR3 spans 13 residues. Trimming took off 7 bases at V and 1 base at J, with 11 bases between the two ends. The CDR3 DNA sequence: TGTGCCAGCACCCGGTACAGTTCCTACGAGCAGTACTTC. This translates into CASTRYSSYEQYF.

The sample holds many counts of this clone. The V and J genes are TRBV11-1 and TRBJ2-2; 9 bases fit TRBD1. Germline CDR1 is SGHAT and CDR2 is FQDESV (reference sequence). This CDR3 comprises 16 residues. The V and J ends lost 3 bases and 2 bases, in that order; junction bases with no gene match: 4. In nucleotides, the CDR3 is TGTGCCAGCAGCTTCCCGACAGGGGGAAACACCGGGGAGCTGTTTTTT. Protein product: CASSFPTGGNTGELFF.

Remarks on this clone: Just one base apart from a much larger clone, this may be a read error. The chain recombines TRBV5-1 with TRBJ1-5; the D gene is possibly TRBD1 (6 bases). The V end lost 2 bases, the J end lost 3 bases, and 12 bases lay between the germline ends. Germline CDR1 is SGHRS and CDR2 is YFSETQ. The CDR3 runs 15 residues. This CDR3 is CASSLGGELNQPQHF. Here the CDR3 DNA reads TGCGCCAGCAGCTTAGGGGGGGAGCTCAATCAGCCCCAGCATTTT. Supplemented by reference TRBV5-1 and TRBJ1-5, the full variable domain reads KAGVTQTPRYLIKTRGQQVTLSCSPISGHRSVSWYQQTPGQGLQFLFEYFSETQRNKGNFPGRFSGRQFSNSRSEMNVSTLELGDSALYLCASSLGGELNQPQHFGDGTRLSIL.

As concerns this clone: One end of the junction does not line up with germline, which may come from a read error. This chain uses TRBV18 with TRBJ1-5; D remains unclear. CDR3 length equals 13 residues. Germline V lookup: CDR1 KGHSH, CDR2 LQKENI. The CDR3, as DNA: TGTGCGAGCTCACCGTCCATAGATCAGCCCCAGGATTTT. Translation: CASSPSIDQPQDF.

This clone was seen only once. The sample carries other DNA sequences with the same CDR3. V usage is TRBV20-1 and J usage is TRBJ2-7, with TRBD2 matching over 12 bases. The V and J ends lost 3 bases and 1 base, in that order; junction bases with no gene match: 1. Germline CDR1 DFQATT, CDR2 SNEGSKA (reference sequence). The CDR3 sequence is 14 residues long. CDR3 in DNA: TGCAGTGCTAGGGGACTAGCGGGTTCCTACGAGCAGTACTTC. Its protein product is CSARGLAGSYEQYF.

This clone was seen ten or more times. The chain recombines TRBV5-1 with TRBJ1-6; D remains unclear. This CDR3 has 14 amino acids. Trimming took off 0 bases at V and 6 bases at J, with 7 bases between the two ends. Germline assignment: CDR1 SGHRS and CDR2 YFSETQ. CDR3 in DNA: TGCGCCAGCAGCTTGGCCCGGGGTAATTCACCCCTCCACTTT. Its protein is CASSLARGNSPLHF.

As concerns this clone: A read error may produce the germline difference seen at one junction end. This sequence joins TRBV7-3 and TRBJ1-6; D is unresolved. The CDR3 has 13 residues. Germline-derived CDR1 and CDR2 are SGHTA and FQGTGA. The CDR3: CANSLARDSPLHF. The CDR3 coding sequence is TGTGCCAACAGCTTGGCAAGAGATTCACCCCTCCACTTT.

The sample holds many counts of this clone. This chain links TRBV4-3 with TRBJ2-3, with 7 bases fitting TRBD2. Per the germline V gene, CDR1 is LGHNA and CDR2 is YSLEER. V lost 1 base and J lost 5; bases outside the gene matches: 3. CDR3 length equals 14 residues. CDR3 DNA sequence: TGCGCCAGCAGCCAAGGGGCGGGAGTAGATACGCAGTATTTT. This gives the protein CASSQGAGVDTQYF.

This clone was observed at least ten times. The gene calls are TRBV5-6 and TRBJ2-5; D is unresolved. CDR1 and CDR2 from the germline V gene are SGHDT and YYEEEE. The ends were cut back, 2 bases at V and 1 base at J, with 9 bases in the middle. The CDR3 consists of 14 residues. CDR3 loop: CASSFGGSQETQYF. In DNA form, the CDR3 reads TGTGCCAGCAGCTTTGGTGGCAGCCAAGAGACCCAGTACTTC.

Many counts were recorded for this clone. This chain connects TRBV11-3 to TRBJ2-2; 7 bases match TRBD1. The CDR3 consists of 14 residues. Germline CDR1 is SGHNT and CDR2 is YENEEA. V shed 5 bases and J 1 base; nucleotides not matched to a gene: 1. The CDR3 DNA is TGTGCCAGCAGCCGACAGGGGAACACCGGGGAGCTGTTTTTT. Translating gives CASSRQGNTGELFF.

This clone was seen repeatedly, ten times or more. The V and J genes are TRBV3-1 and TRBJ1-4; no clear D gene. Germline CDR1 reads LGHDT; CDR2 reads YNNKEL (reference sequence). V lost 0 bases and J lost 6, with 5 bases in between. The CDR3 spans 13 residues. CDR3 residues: CASSQEVDEKLFF. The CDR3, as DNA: TGTGCCAGCAGCCAAGAGGTAGATGAAAAACTGTTTTTT. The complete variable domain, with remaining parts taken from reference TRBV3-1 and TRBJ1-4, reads DTAVSQTPKYLVTQMGNDKSIKCEQNLGHDTMYWYKQDSKKFLKIMFSYNNKELIINETVPNRFSPKSPDKAHLNLHINSLELGDSAVYFCASSQEVDEKLFFGSGTQLSVL.

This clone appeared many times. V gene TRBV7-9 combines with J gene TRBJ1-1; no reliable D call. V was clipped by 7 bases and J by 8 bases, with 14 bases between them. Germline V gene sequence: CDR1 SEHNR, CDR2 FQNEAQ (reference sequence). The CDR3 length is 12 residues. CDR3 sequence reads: CASTVTVHEAFF. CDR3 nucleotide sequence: TGTGCCAGCACCGTAACTGTACACGAAGCTTTCTTT.

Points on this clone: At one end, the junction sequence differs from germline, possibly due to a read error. CDR3 in DNA: TGTGCCAGCAGCCACGACACCTCTGGGGTCAACGTCCTGACTTTC. As protein: CASSHDTSGVNVLTF. The genes are TRBV7-3 and TRBJ2-6, with D unclear. Germline CDR1 reads SGHTA; CDR2 reads FQGTGA. The CDR3 runs 15 residues.

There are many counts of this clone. This CDR3 reads CASRGRDSDTYSTNYGYTF. The CDR3 coding sequence is TGTGCCAGCAGGGGCCGGGACAGCGATACATATTCTACTAACTATGGCTACACCTTC. The gene calls are TRBV6-6 and TRBJ1-2; 7 bases map to TRBD1. The V gene end was trimmed by 6 bases and the J gene end by 0 bases; junction bases not matched to a gene: 19. Germline assignment: CDR1 MNHNY and CDR2 SVGAGI (reference sequence). The CDR3 has 19 amino acids.

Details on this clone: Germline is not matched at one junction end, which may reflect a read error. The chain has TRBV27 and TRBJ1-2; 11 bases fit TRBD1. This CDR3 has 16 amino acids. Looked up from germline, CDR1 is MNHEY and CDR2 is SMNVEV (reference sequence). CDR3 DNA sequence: TGTGCCAGCACTTTATCTTGGACAGGGGGCGTTGGAGGCTACACCTTC. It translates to CASTLSWTGGVGGYTF.

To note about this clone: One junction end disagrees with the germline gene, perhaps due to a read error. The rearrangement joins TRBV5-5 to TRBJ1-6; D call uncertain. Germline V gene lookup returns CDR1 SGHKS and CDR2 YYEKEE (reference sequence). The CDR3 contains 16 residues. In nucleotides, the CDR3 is TGTGCCAGCAGCTTGGCTGGAGAAATGGGTAATTCACCCCTGCACTTT. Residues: CASSLAGEMGNSPLHF.

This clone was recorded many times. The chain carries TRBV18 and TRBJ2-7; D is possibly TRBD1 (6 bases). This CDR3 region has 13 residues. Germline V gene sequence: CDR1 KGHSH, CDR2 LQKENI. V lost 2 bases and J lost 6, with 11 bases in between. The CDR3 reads CASSPTGKSEQYF. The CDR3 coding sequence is TGTGCCAGCTCACCAACAGGGAAGAGCGAGCAGTACTTC.

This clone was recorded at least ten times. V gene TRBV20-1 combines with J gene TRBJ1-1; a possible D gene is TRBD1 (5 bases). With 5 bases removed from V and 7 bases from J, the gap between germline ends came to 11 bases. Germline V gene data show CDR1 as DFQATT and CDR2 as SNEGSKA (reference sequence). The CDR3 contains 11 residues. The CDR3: CSASGTLEAFF. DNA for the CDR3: TGCAGTGCTTCCGGGACCCTTGAAGCTTTCTTT.

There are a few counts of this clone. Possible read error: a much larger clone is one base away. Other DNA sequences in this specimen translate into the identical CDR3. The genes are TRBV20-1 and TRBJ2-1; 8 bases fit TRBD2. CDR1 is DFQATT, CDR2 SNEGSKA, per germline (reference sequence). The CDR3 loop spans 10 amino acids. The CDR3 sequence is CSPRGDEQFF. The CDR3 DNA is TGCAGCCCGCGGGGGGATGAGCAGTTCTTC.

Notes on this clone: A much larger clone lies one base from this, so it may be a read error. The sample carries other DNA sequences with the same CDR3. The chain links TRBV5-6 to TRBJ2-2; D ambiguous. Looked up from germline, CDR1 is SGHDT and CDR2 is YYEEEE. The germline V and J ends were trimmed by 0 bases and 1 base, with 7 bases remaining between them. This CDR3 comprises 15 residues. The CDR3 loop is CASSLARVNTGELFF. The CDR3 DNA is TGTGCCAGCAGCTTGGCAAGGGTGAACACCGGGGAGCTGTTTTTT.

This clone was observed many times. DNA of the CDR3: TGTGCCAGCAGCGTATCTCGGCGGGAGGCCAGCTCCTACAATGAGCAGTTCTTC. Encoded protein: CASSVSRREASSYNEQFF. V is TRBV9 and J is TRBJ2-1, with TRBD2 matching over 8 bases. The CDR3 covers 18 residues. Germline V CDR1 and CDR2: SGDLS, YYNGEE. With V trimmed by 1 base and J by 0 bases, 9 bases remained unmatched.

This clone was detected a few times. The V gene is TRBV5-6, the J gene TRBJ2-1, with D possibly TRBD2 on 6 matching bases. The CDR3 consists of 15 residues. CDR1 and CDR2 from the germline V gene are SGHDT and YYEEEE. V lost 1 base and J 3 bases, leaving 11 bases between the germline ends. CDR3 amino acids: CASSLRARGYNEQFF. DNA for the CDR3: TGTGCCAGCAGCTTGAGGGCGCGGGGCTACAATGAGCAGTTCTTC.

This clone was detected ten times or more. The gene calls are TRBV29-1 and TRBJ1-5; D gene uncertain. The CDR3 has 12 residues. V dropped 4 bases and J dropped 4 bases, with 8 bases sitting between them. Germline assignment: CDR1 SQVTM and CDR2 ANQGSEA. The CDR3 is CSVVSENQPQHF. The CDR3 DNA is TGCAGCGTTGTAAGTGAAAATCAGCCCCAGCATTTT.

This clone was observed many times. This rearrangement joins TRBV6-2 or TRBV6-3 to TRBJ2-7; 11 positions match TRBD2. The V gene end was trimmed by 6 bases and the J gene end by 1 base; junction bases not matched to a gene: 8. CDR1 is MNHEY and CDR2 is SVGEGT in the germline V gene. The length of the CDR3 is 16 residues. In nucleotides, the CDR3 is TGTGCCAGCAGGGTCGGGACTAGCGGACCATCCTACGAGCAGTACGTC. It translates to CASRVGTSGPSYEQYV.

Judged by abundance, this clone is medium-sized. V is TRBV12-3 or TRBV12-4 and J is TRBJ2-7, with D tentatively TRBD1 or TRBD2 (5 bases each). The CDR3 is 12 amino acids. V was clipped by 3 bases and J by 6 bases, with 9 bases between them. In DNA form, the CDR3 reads TGTGCCAGCAGTTTTTCAGGGACCGAGCAGTACGTC. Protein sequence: CASSFSGTEQYV.

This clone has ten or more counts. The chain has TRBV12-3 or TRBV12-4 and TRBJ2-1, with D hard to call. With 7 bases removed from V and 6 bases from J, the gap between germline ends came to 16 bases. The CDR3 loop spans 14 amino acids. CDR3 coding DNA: TGTGCCAGCACCACCTCCCGTCGGGCCAATGAGCAGTTCTTC. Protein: CASTTSRRANEQFF.

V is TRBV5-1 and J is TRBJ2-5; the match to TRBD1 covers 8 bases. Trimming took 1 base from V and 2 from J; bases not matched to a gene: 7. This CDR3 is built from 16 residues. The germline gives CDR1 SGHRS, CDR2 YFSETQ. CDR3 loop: CASSLQGATTQETQYF. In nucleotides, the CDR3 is TGCGCCAGCAGCTTGCAGGGGGCTACTACTCAAGAGACCCAGTACTTC.

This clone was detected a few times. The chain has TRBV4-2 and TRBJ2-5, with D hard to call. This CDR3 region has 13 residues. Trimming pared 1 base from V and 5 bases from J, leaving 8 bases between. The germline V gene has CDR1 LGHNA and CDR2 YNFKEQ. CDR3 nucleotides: TGTGCCAGCAGCCAAGCAAGTTTGGAGACCCAGTACTTC. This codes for CASSQASLETQYF.